The sequence of this T cell receptor (beta chain) was determined in a study of T-cell reconstitution after alpha-beta-depleted transplantation in children. V dropped 1 base and J dropped 10; count of bases not matched to a gene: 10. Germline V lookup: CDR1 MNHNS, CDR2 SASEGT. The length of the CDR3 is 16 residues. About this clonotype itself: The antigen is not known.

Study findings and constraints: In patients about two months after transplant, alpha-beta T cells reportedly arose from several hundred expanded graft clones. From newly produced T cells came most of the T-cell counts and diversity one year after transplant.

The TCRbeta library was prepared with unique molecular identifiers. TCRdb reprocessed the PCR reads via MiXCR and lists one record per CDR3 protein. The table shows 60,000 to 100,000 distinct CDR3 sequences, with roughly 20% occurring only once. The receptor comes from a male patient aged 2-10 years who had a stem cell transplant for acute lymphoblastic leukemia, so the T cells may come from the graft donor. The chain combines TRBV6-1 with TRBJ2-1, with TRBD2 matching 10 bases. The source material was PBMCs, mostly from graft donor cells, sampled 360 days after TCRalphabeta/CD19-depleted stem cell transplant. The CDR3 spells CASSEEQREGLREQFF. The CDR3 DNA follows: TGTGCCAGCAGTGAAGAGCAGCGGGAGGGCTTGCGGGAGCAGTTCTTC.